Listed here are 12 T cell receptor beta chains from one sample, sequenced in a study of blood T cells in healthy people across ages. Combining a sample-barcoded 5' primer with a J-beta primer mix, a second PCR ran for about 7 to 12 cycles. MiXCR was run by TCRdb on the 5' RACE reads, yielding one entry per CDR3 protein. The sample records 800,000 or so distinct CDR3 sequences, 20% to 25% being singletons. The data were also submitted as part of a second study, on T cells of mothers and their children.

Sequencing input: blood. These receptors originate from a boy younger than 18 in good health.

The chain is built from TRBV20-1 and TRBJ2-3; 14 bases are a match to TRBD2. V trimming: 5 bases; J trimming: 9 bases; junction bases outside the gene matches: 19. CDR1 is DFQATT, CDR2 SNEGSKA, per germline (reference sequence). The CDR3 sequence is 18 residues long. The CDR3 bases are TGCAGTGCTCCGGACAGGGCCGGGACTAGCGGGAGTCGTGGGACGCAGTATTTT. It codes for CSAPDRAGTSGSRGTQYF.

This clonotype was counted only a few times. The rearrangement joins TRBV5-1 to TRBJ2-7; no firm D call. V gave up 4 bases and J gave up 5 bases, with 16 bases separating them. The CDR3 has 14 amino acids. Per germline, CDR1 SGHRS and CDR2 YFSETQ. The CDR3 nucleotides are TGCGCCAGCAGCAAAGAACCGCCTTGGGACGAGCAGTACTTC. Translating it yields CASSKEPPWDEQYF.

This clonotype was detected only a few times. The CDR3 nucleotides read TGCGCCAGCAGCACGGGGACAGCCAAGGACTATGGCTACACCTTC. This codes for CASSTGTAKDYGYTF. The chain is built from TRBV4-1 and TRBJ1-2; TRBD1 aligns across 7 bases. With 5 bases clipped from V and 3 bases from J, the junction kept 9 bases outside the gene matches. The CDR3 has 15 amino acids. Germline V gives CDR1 MGHRA, CDR2 YSYEKL.

The rearrangement uses TRBV18 and TRBJ1-4, with D unclear. This CDR3 spans 15 amino acids. V was pared by 3 bases and J by 4 bases, with 12 bases between. Germline CDR1 reads KGHSH; CDR2 reads LQKENI. The CDR3 DNA is TGTGCCAGCTCACCGAACGCACAGATTAATGAAAAACTGTTTTTT. Encoded protein: CASSPNAQINEKLFF.

Only a few counts were recorded for this clonotype. The chain uses TRBV7-2 and TRBJ1-2; TRBD1 might be the D (6 bases). The germline gives CDR1 SGHTA, CDR2 FQGNSA. V was clipped by 9 bases and J by 9 bases, with 17 bases between them. The CDR3 totals 12 residues. CDR3 sequence: CASYTGPWSYTF. CDR3 nucleotide sequence: TGTGCCAGTTACACAGGGCCATGGAGCTACACCTTC.

The genes are TRBV4-2 and TRBJ2-5; D is possibly TRBD2 (5 bases). The tail of the sequence fits TRBJ2-7 better, so the J call may be wrong. CDR1 is LGHNA and CDR2 is YNFKEQ in the germline V gene. The CDR3 covers 15 residues. In nucleotides, the CDR3 is TGTGCCAGCAGCCAAGTTGGCGGGTCGGGTCACGAGCAGTACTTC. As protein: CASSQVGGSGHEQYF.

The chain joins TRBV5-1 to TRBJ2-1; a weak D match, TRBD2 (5 bases). The CDR3 consists of 15 residues. V was shortened by 2 bases and J by 2 bases, with 11 bases between the two germline ends. Germline V gives CDR1 SGHRS, CDR2 YFSETQ. In nucleotides, the CDR3 is TGCGCCAGCAGCTTTAGTAGCGACCCCTACAATGAGCAGTTCTTC. Its translation: CASSFSSDPYNEQFF. Variable domain in full (rest from reference TRBV5-1 and TRBJ2-1): KAGVTQTPRYLIKTRGQQVTLSCSPISGHRSVSWYQQTPGQGLQFLFEYFSETQRNKGNFPGRFSGRQFSNSRSEMNVSTLELGDSALYLCASSFSSDPYNEQFFGPGTRLTVL.

This clonotype was counted only a few times. The chain employs TRBV7-9 and TRBJ1-1; 7 bases map to TRBD1. V dropped 4 bases and J dropped 0; count of bases not matched to a gene: 11. Germline lookup yields CDR1 SEHNR and CDR2 FQNEAQ (reference sequence). This CDR3 is 17 amino acids long. This CDR3 is CASSSQQGNLLNTEAFF. In DNA, the CDR3 is TGTGCCAGCAGCTCTCAACAGGGGAACTTGCTGAACACTGAAGCTTTCTTT.

V and J are TRBV2 and TRBJ2-5; D may correspond to TRBD1 or TRBD2 (6 bases each). CDR3 length: 15 amino acids. With 6 bases removed from V and 1 base from J, the gap between germline ends came to 15 bases. The germline CDR1 and CDR2 sequences are SNHLY and FYNNEI. The CDR3 is CASRTRGALQETQYF. In DNA, the CDR3 is TGTGCCAGCAGGACGAGGGGGGCCCTCCAAGAGACCCAGTACTTC.

This CDR3 reads CSASPGGRGEQFF. The DNA for the CDR3 is TGCAGTGCTTCCCCCGGGGGAAGGGGTGAGCAGTTCTTC. The chain couples TRBV20-1 to TRBJ2-1; a possible D gene is TRBD2 (6 bases). The germline CDR1 and CDR2 sequences are DFQATT and SNEGSKA (reference sequence). This CDR3 has 13 residues. The V end lost 5 bases, the J end lost 9 bases, and 17 bases lay between the germline ends.

The genes are TRBV7-3 and TRBJ2-1, with D possibly matching TRBD2 (6 bases). The CDR3 runs to 16 residues. V gave up 3 bases and J gave up 6 bases, with 18 bases separating them. Germline values: CDR1 SGHTA, CDR2 FQGTGA. The DNA for the CDR3 is TGTGCCAGCAGCTTCGAGGGCGGGGTTCCACCCAATGAGCAGTTCTTC. It translates to CASSFEGGVPPNEQFF.

J is TRBJ2-1 and V is TRBV20-1; TRBD2 agrees at 9 bases. The V gene's germline CDR1 is DFQATT and CDR2 SNEGSKA (reference sequence). The CDR3 sequence is 13 residues long. DNA of the CDR3: TGCAGGGTGGGGCTAGCGGGGTACAATGAGCAGTTCTTC. Its protein product is CRVGLAGYNEQFF.